This TCR beta chain is drawn from a study of shared clonotypes between healthy human individuals. Study background: CD4 naive and CD4 memory each took three plates per donor, while CD8 naive took two and CD8 memory one. General observations from the study: Memory subsets generally showed smaller estimated richness than naive subsets did. Non-shared clonotypes showed lower generation probabilities than clonotypes common to all four donors.

Over several immunoSEQ plates, each subset's genomic DNA was distributed in even portions. Produced via immunoSEQ multiplex PCR; TCRdb's table is partial and in-frame only. The table shows under 600,000 clones, with more than 95% occurring only once. As for this clone: What it binds is unknown.

The CDR3 loop spans 15 amino acids. The V and J ends lost 6 bases and 6 bases respectively, with 21 bases between them. Per the germline V gene, CDR1 is WSHSY and CDR2 is SAAADI. The source of this sequence is a woman younger than 45 in good health. Sequencing used naive CD4+ T cells sorted from blood. The subset here: CD45RA+ positively selected. The chain has TRBV10-2 and TRBJ2-7; D is undetermined. The CDR3 region has the DNA TGCGCCAGCAGCTCTCCTCGGCACTCTTTATCCGAGCAGTACTTC. Amino acids: CASSSPRHSLSEQYF.